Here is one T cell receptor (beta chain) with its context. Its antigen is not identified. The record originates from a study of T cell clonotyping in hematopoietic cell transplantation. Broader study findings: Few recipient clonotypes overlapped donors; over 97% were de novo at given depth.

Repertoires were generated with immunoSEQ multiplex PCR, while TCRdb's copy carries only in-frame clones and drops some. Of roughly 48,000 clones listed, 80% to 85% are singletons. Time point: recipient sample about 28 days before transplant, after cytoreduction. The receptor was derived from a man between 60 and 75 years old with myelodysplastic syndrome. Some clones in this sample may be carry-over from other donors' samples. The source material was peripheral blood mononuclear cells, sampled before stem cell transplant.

The CDR3 bases are TGTGCCAGCAGTTCCGACAGGGAGGTTTCCTATGGCTACACCTTC. Residues: CASSSDREVSYGYTF. This rearrangement joins TRBV6-5 to TRBJ1-2, with TRBD1 matching over 7 bases. In germline, CDR1 is MNHEY, CDR2 SVGAGI. The V and J ends lost 4 bases and 4 bases, in that order; junction bases with no gene match: 9. The CDR3 totals 15 residues.